These 4 T cell receptor beta chains came from one sample sequenced in a study of CD8 T cells in Susac syndrome. Random hexamers were used to reverse transcribe an amount of roughly 0.5 to 1 ug RNA. TCRdb re-derived calls from the immunoSEQ multiplex PCR reads in MiXCR, one entry per CDR3 protein. This sample has around 170,000 distinct CDR3 sequences; 90% to 95% occur once, and the top ten carry about 0.15%. Specimen: CD8+ T cells from PBMCs. The receptors stem from a human donor with multiple sclerosis.

This clonotype has just one count. CDR3 loop: CASSYQGQNTEAFF. The DNA for the CDR3 is TGTGCCAGCAGTTACCAGGGTCAGAACACTGAAGCTTTCTTT. V gene TRBV6-5 combines with J gene TRBJ1-1, with a weak D call TRBD1 (5 bases). The CDR3 sequence is 14 residues long. Trimming shortened V by 2 bases and J by 1 base, and 8 bases separated the two germline ends. CDR1 is MNHEY and CDR2 is SVGAGI in the germline V gene.

This clonotype was seen once. The gene calls are TRBV15 and TRBJ2-7; weak D call: TRBD2 (6 bases). Trimming stripped 3 bases from V and 5 bases from J, with 17 bases between. CDR3 length: 15 amino acids. Germline lookup yields CDR1 LNHNV and CDR2 YYDKDF (reference sequence). CDR3: CATSRGRREAHEQYF. The CDR3 DNA reads TGTGCCACCAGCAGGGGTCGCAGGGAGGCACACGAGCAGTACTTC.

The chain is built from TRBV3-1 and TRBJ2-1, with 8 bases lining up with TRBD2. The length of the CDR3 is 14 residues. The germline V gene has CDR1 LGHDT and CDR2 YNNKEL (reference sequence). V trimming: 4 bases; J trimming: 10 bases; junction bases outside the gene matches: 9. CDR3 in DNA: TGTGCCAGCAGCCTCCGGACTAGCCCTCTCGAGCAGTTCTTC. The encoded protein is CASSLRTSPLEQFF.

The chain carries TRBV3-1 and TRBJ2-1, with D perhaps assigned TRBD1 or TRBD2 (5 bases each). The CDR3 has 16 residues. Germline CDR1 and CDR2: LGHDT and YNNKEL (reference sequence). Deletions cut 2 bases from V and 6 bases from J, with 17 bases between. The CDR3 loop is CASSQTFPARGNEQFF. The DNA for the CDR3 is TGTGCCAGCAGCCAAACATTCCCAGCGAGGGGCAATGAGCAGTTCTTC.